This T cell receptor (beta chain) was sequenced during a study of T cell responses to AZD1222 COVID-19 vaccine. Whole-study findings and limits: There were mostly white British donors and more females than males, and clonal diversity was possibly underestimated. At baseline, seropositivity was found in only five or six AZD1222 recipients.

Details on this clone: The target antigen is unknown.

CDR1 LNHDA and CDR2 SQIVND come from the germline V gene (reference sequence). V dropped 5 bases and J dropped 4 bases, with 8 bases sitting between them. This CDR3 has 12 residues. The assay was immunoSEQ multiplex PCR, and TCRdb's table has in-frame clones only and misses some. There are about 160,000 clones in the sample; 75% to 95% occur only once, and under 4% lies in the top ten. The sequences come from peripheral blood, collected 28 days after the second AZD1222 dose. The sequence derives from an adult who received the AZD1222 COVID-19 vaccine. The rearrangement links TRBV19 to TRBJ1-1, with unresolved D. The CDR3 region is CASSPLGTEAFF. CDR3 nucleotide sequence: TGTGCCAGTAGTCCCCTGGGCACTGAAGCTTTCTTT.